This T cell receptor beta chain appears in the sequencing data of a study of T cell responses to AZD1222 COVID-19 vaccine. Details on this clone: Its antigen remains unknown.

The CDR3 totals 14 residues. The germline V and J ends were trimmed by 0 bases and 1 base, with 6 bases remaining between them. CDR1 is MNHEY, CDR2 SVGEGT, per germline. Libraries were prepared by immunoSEQ multiplex PCR; TCRdb keeps only in-frame clonotypes and omits some of them. The table has about 130,000 clones, over 85% seen once; the top ten hold under 4%. General study results and limits: Clonal diversity was possibly underestimated; the donors were predominantly white British and more often female.

The sequencing used peripheral blood, collected on day 0 of AZD1222 vaccination. The clonotype comes from an adult in good health. The V and J genes are TRBV6-2 or TRBV6-3 and TRBJ1-1; D ambiguous. CDR3 nucleotides: TGTGCCAGCAGTTACTCGAAAGCGAACACTGAAGCTTTCTTT. Translated, it gives CASSYSKANTEAFF.